This T cell receptor beta chain was found in a study of blood T cell repertoires in COVID-19. Authors' processing steps: Reference gene primer amplification gave nucleated cell count estimates. TCRdb's copy holds only in-frame clones and misses some; the assay was immunoSEQ multiplex PCR. The V and J calls and the clone size are those of that table, but D and trimming were determined from the DNA. The sample records 300,000 to 500,000 clones, nearly 90% being singletons. CDR3 size: 17 residues. Unmatched junction bases numbered 8, after V lost 1 base and J lost 1 base. Germline values: CDR1 SEHNR, CDR2 FQNEAQ (reference sequence). Ages ranged from about 18 to 100 years, with residence in more than 20 US areas.

This receptor was taken from a woman aged 40-49 years with acute COVID-19. The rearrangement joins TRBV7-9 to TRBJ2-3; 7 nucleotides line up with TRBD2. Sequencing input: PBMCs or T cells enriched from blood (not recorded which). The CDR3 here is CASSLGQSAGGTDTQYF. The CDR3 coding sequence is TGTGCCAGCAGCTTAGGGCAATCGGCGGGGGGCACAGATACGCAGTATTTT.